Presented here are 22 T cell receptor beta chains from one specimen sequenced in a study of beta chain features in type 1 diabetes. The whole isolated RNA underwent reverse transcription, so sequencing captured expressed TCRB transcripts. Assay: immunoSEQ multiplex PCR; the TCRdb copy retains only in-frame clones and omits some. The sample lists some 220,000 clones, roughly 11% seen once, with approximately 1.4% in the top ten. Material for sequencing was central memory CD4+ T cells from blood. The receptor set was obtained from a man aged 18-30 years in good health.

V is TRBV7-2 and J is TRBJ1-1; D is uncertain. The V end lost 1 base, the J end lost 8 bases, and 11 bases lay between the germline ends. The CDR3 covers 13 residues. From germline, CDR1 is SGHTA and CDR2 FQGNSA. The CDR3 region has the DNA TGTGCCAGCAGCTTAGATCGCTTGCAGGAAGCTTTCTTT. This sequence encodes CASSLDRLQEAFF.

The chain has TRBV5-1 and TRBJ2-7; 9 bases line up with TRBD1. J gave up 5 bases and V 3 bases, and 9 bases lay outside the gene matches. The CDR3 is made up of 15 amino acids. Germline values: CDR1 SGHRS, CDR2 YFSETQ. CDR3 loop: CASSSGQGFDHEQYF. As DNA, the CDR3 is TGCGCCAGCAGCTCGGGACAGGGATTTGACCACGAGCAGTACTTC. Based on the CDR3 plus reference TRBV5-1 and TRBJ2-7, the full variable domain is KAGVTQTPRYLIKTRGQQVTLSCSPISGHRSVSWYQQTPGQGLQFLFEYFSETQRNKGNFPGRFSGRQFSNSRSEMNVSTLELGDSALYLCASSSGQGFDHEQYFGPGTRLTVT.

This clone showed up just a few times. The V call is TRBV7-2, the J call TRBJ2-3; 12 positions match TRBD2. This CDR3 spans 16 amino acids. Germline-derived CDR1 and CDR2 are SGHTA and FQGNSA. Germline trimming cut 1 base from V and 3 bases from J; bases unmatched to any gene: 2. The CDR3 nucleotides read TGTGCCAGCAGCTTAGGACTAGCGGGAGCGACAGATACGCAGTATTTT. Translation gives CASSLGLAGATDTQYF.

This clone turned up a few times. This sequence joins TRBV15 and TRBJ2-4; TRBD1 matches at 7 bases. The J segment lost 6 bases and the V segment lost 4 bases, leaving 3 bases of the junction unmatched. Germline V gene lookup returns CDR1 LNHNV and CDR2 YYDKDF (reference sequence). The CDR3 totals 13 residues. Written as DNA, the CDR3 is TGTGCCACCAGCAACGACAGGGCAAACATTCAGTACTTC. As protein: CATSNDRANIQYF.

There are a few counts of this clone. V and J are TRBV5-1 and TRBJ1-1; 7 bases align to TRBD1. This CDR3 contains 14 residues. Germline CDR1 reads SGHRS; CDR2 reads YFSETQ. Trimming cost V 3 bases and J 2 bases; bases outside gene matches: 4. The CDR3 bases are TGCGCCAGCAGCTCCCGGGACAGTAACACTGAAGCTTTCTTT. It translates to CASSSRDSNTEAFF.

This clone was detected a few times. J is TRBJ2-7 and V is TRBV10-1, with 10 bases that match TRBD1. Trimming cost V 4 bases and J 4 bases; bases outside gene matches: 7. The CDR3 is 15 amino acids. The germline V gene encodes CDR1 WNHNN and CDR2 SYGVQD (reference sequence). CDR3 nucleotide sequence: TGCGCCAGCAGTGGGGGACAGGGGAAAGGGTACGAGCAGTACTTC. This gives the protein CASSGGQGKGYEQYF.

The V gene is TRBV5-1, the J gene TRBJ2-7, with a possible D match to TRBD2 (6 bases). Germline V gives CDR1 SGHRS, CDR2 YFSETQ. V dropped 0 bases and J dropped 3 bases, with 13 bases sitting between them. This CDR3 comprises 15 residues. CDR3: CASSLEPLASYEQYF. CDR3 nucleotide sequence: TGCGCCAGCAGCTTGGAGCCGCTAGCGAGCTACGAGCAGTACTTC.

The sample holds many counts of this clone. The rearrangement links TRBV7-8 to TRBJ2-7; TRBD2 matches 10 bases. J lost 1 base, V lost 5 bases, and 5 bases had no gene match. There are 15 residues in the CDR3. Germline V gene sequence: CDR1 SGHVS, CDR2 FQNEAQ. The CDR3: CASSLGTSASYEQYF. As DNA, the CDR3 is TGTGCCAGCAGCCTTGGGACTAGCGCTTCCTACGAGCAGTACTTC. The full variable domain, in which reference TRBV7-8 and TRBJ2-7 provide the parts outside the CDR3, is GAGVSQSPRYKVAKRGQDVALRCDPISGHVSLFWYQQALGQGPEFLTYFQNEAQLDKSGLPSDRFFAERPEGSVSTLKIQRTQQEDSAVYLCASSLGTSASYEQYFGPGTRLTVT.

This clone showed up just a few times. The chain carries TRBV4-2 and TRBJ2-1, with 7 positions matching TRBD2. CDR1 is LGHNA and CDR2 is YNFKEQ in the germline V gene. The CDR3 loop spans 16 amino acids. V shed 4 bases and J 3 bases; nucleotides not matched to a gene: 9. The CDR3 protein is CASSRVSAGDYNEQFF. The CDR3 nucleotides are TGTGCCAGCAGCCGCGTATCCGCGGGGGACTACAATGAGCAGTTCTTC.

The rearrangement links TRBV30 to TRBJ2-5; D remains ambiguous. The CDR3 runs to 13 residues. Per the germline V gene, CDR1 is GTSNPN and CDR2 is SVGIG (reference sequence). Trimming pared 7 bases from V and 5 bases from J, leaving 17 bases between. CDR3 residues: CASSSGAGETQYF. As DNA, the CDR3 is TGTGCCTCCTCTTCTGGAGCTGGGGAGACCCAGTACTTC. Full variable domain (rest looked up from reference TRBV30 and TRBJ2-5): SQTIHQWPATLVQPVGSPLSLECTVEGTSNPNLYWYRQAAGRGLQLLFYSVGIGQISSEVPQNLSASRPQDRQFILSSKKLLLSDSGFYLCASSSGAGETQYFGPGTRLLVL.

The sample holds many counts of this clone. The limits of the CDR3 on the DNA are not certain, so only TCRdb's listed CDR3 is given. The genes are TRBV4-1 and TRBJ1-1. The CDR3 sequence runs 15 residues, both termini included. Germline V gives CDR1 MGHRA, CDR2 YSYEKL. The CDR3 is CASSQGFFGRPEAFF.

The J gene is TRBJ2-2, the V gene TRBV2; D may be TRBD1 (5 bases). There are 14 residues in the CDR3. V shed 3 bases and J shed 4 bases, with 9 bases lying between them. CDR1 is SNHLY, CDR2 FYNNEI, per germline. CDR3 nucleotide sequence: TGTGCCAGCAGTGATCAGGGAATCACCGGGGAGCTGTTTTTT. Its protein product is CASSDQGITGELFF.

This clone occurred many times. Additional DNA sequences in this sample encode the identical CDR3. The J gene is TRBJ2-5, the V gene TRBV27; 8 bases match TRBD1. Losses at the gene ends were 5 bases for V and 5 bases for J; bases not matched to a gene: 7. CDR3 size: 14 residues. Per the germline V gene, CDR1 is MNHEY and CDR2 is SMNVEV (reference sequence). CDR3: CASSPRTGKETQYF. Written as DNA, the CDR3 is TGTGCCAGCAGTCCGCGGACAGGGAAGGAGACCCAGTACTTC.

The chain recombines TRBV7-6 with TRBJ2-7, with TRBD2 matching 10 bases. CDR3 length: 13 amino acids. V shed 10 bases, J shed 1 base, and the junction held 4 bases outside the gene matches. Looked up from germline, CDR1 is SGHVS and CDR2 is FNYEAQ. The DNA for the CDR3 is TGTGCCACAACTAGCGGGAATTCCTACGAGCAGTACTTC. It encodes CATTSGNSYEQYF.

The chain joins TRBV30 to TRBJ1-5; D is possibly TRBD1 (5 bases). Germline CDR1 GTSNPN, CDR2 SVGIG (reference sequence). V was clipped by 1 base and J by 4 bases, with 8 bases between them. CDR3 length equals 13 residues. Here the CDR3 DNA reads TGTGCCTGGAGTGACAGGAGGAATCAGCCCCAGCATTTT. Its protein product is CAWSDRRNQPQHF.

The CDR3 DNA reads TGCGCCAGCAGCCCGGGGACAGGGACCCCCGAGCAGTACTTC. Translating gives CASSPGTGTPEQYF. The rearrangement joins TRBV5-1 to TRBJ2-7; 9 bases align to TRBD1. The CDR3 extends over 14 amino acids. The germline gives CDR1 SGHRS, CDR2 YFSETQ. Trimming at V came to 4 bases and at J to 6 bases, leaving 8 bases not matched to a gene.

This clone was seen only a few times. CDR3 in DNA: TGTGCCAGCAGTTTACAGGGTGATACGCAGTATTTT. Protein sequence: CASSLQGDTQYF. The chain employs TRBV27 and TRBJ2-3, with TRBD1 as a possible D gene (5 bases). CDR1 MNHEY and CDR2 SMNVEV come from the germline V gene (reference sequence). This CDR3 has 12 residues. V was clipped by 2 bases and J by 6 bases, with 6 bases between them.

This clone was seen a few times. The V gene is TRBV19, the J gene TRBJ2-2, with D perhaps TRBD2 (6 bases). Trimming pared 6 bases from V and 0 bases from J, leaving 17 bases between. CDR1 and CDR2 from the germline V gene are LNHDA and SQIVND (reference sequence). CDR3 size: 17 residues. CDR3 sequence (DNA): TGTGCCAGTAGGCGGGACTCCGTGTTCGCGAACACCGGGGAGCTGTTTTTT. Translation gives CASRRDSVFANTGELFF.

This clone was seen only a few times. The chain has TRBV5-4 and TRBJ2-3; TRBD2 matches 8 bases. Germline V gene data show CDR1 as SGHNT and CDR2 as YYREEE (reference sequence). V shed 2 bases, J shed 2 bases, and the junction held 1 base outside the gene matches. The CDR3 loop spans 14 amino acids. The DNA of the CDR3 is TGTGCCAGCAGCTTAGCGGGAGCCACAGATACGCAGTATTTT. Amino acid sequence: CASSLAGATDTQYF.

This clone has a handful of counts. V and J are TRBV4-1 and TRBJ1-1; TRBD1 might be the D (5 bases). Germline lookup yields CDR1 MGHRA and CDR2 YSYEKL. The V end lost 0 bases, the J end lost 6 bases, and 17 bases lay between the germline ends. This CDR3 region has 16 residues. Written as DNA, the CDR3 is TGCGCCAGCAGCCAAGAGTCGGCGGCGCGAGGGGCTGAAGCTTTCTTT. Amino acids: CASSQESAARGAEAFF.

This clone has only a few counts. The gene calls are TRBV30 and TRBJ2-5, with D unclear. The J call may be faulty, since TRBJ2-7 better matches the DNA end. The CDR3 extends over 13 amino acids. Germline V gene lookup returns CDR1 GTSNPN and CDR2 SVGIG (reference sequence). CDR3 nucleotide sequence: TGTGCCAGAAGGGATCCCGGCTCCTACGAGCAGTACTTC. This translates into CARRDPGSYEQYF.

This rearrangement joins TRBV7-2 to TRBJ2-3; tentative D call: TRBD2 (6 bases). The CDR3 has 15 amino acids. Germline CDR1 SGHTA, CDR2 FQGNSA. V dropped 7 bases and J dropped 6 bases, with 20 bases sitting between them. DNA of the CDR3: TGTGCCAGCACCCCTGGCGGAGGGCCGTCTGATACGCAGTATTTT. Translation gives CASTPGGGPSDTQYF.